Listed here are 9 T cell receptor beta chains from one sample, sequenced in a study of Graves' ophthalmopathy and Graves' hyperthyroidism. The sequenced template was RNA, covering the TCR beta CDR3 region. HTBI-primed first-round RT-PCR preceded second-round multiplex PCR. From the multiplex PCR reads, TCRdb called clonotypes with MiXCR, one entry per CDR3 protein. The table has 500,000 to 600,000 distinct CDR3 sequences, less than 40% seen once. Sample: peripheral blood or thyroid tissue (not recorded which). These TCRs come from an adult man with Graves' hyperthyroidism.

This clonotype was counted many times. The J gene is TRBJ2-7, the V gene TRBV11-2, with D hard to call. With 4 bases removed from V and 4 bases from J, the gap between germline ends came to 17 bases. CDR1 is SGHAT and CDR2 is FQNNGV in the germline V gene. The CDR3 is made up of 15 amino acids. The CDR3 loop is CASSYTGSLLYEQYF. CDR3 in DNA: TGTGCCAGCAGCTACACCGGGTCTTTACTATACGAGCAGTACTTC.

Concerning this clonotype itself: Given a much more abundant clone one base away, this may be a read error. The chain has TRBV7-9 and TRBJ2-7, with D perhaps matching TRBD2 (6 bases). Germline V gene data show CDR1 as SEHNR and CDR2 as FQNEAQ (reference sequence). The CDR3 covers 16 residues. CDR3 sequence reads: CASSLVSGTLLYDQYF. In DNA form, the CDR3 reads TGTGCCAGCAGCTTGGTTTCAGGGACTCTCCTCTACGATCAGTACTTC. The variable domain in full, with the rest retrieved from reference TRBV7-9 and TRBJ2-7, is DTGVSQNPRHKITKRGQNVTFRCDPISEHNRLYWYRQTLGQGPEFLTYFQNEAQLEKSRLLSDRFSAERPKGSFSTLEIQRTEQGDSAMYLCASSLVSGTLLYDQYFGPGTRLTVT.

This clonotype appeared many times. This chain connects TRBV7-8 to TRBJ2-3; D not resolved. This CDR3 has 13 amino acids. Germline V gene lookup returns CDR1 SGHVS and CDR2 FQNEAQ. V lost 5 bases, J lost 4 bases, and 10 bases lay in between. This chain's CDR3 is CASSPDTADTQYF. The CDR3 coding sequence is TGTGCCAGCAGCCCCGACACGGCAGATACGCAGTATTTT.

There are many counts of this clonotype. The rearrangement uses TRBV5-1 and TRBJ1-1; 9 bases agree with TRBD1. The CDR3 is made up of 15 amino acids. Germline CDR1 is SGHRS and CDR2 is YFSETQ. The ends lost 1 base at V and 2 bases at J; junction bases unmatched: 3. The CDR3 region has the DNA TGCGCCAGCAGCTTGCAAACAGGGGGCAACACTGAAGCTTTCTTT. This translates into CASSLQTGGNTEAFF.

There are many counts of this clonotype. This chain joins TRBV10-1 and TRBJ1-2; 7 bases are a match to TRBD1. J lost 8 bases, V lost 11 bases, and 8 bases had no gene match. The CDR3 covers 11 residues. Germline V gene sequence: CDR1 WNHNN, CDR2 SYGVQD (reference sequence). The chain's CDR3 is CARVQGKGYTF. In nucleotides, the CDR3 is TGCGCCCGGGTACAGGGGAAGGGCTACACCTTC.

This clonotype was recorded a few times. The genes are TRBV6-6 and TRBJ1-2, with no clear D. Germline assignment: CDR1 MNHNY and CDR2 SVGAGI (reference sequence). Trimming stripped 0 bases from V and 4 bases from J, with 15 bases between. The CDR3 covers 16 residues. The CDR3 protein is CASSYSDAMPPYGYTF. CDR3 bases: TGTGCCAGCAGTTACTCGGACGCCATGCCCCCCTATGGCTACACCTTC.

At least ten counts were recorded for this clonotype. The chain uses TRBV4-1 and TRBJ2-7; D possibly corresponds to TRBD2 (5 bases). Germline-derived CDR1 and CDR2 are MGHRA and YSYEKL. V gave up 4 bases and J gave up 6 bases, with 16 bases separating them. CDR3 length equals 14 residues. CDR3 amino acids: CASSPLGIGGEQYF. DNA for the CDR3: TGCGCCAGCAGCCCCCTAGGTATAGGAGGCGAGCAGTACTTC.

On this clonotype: It may be a read error: a sequence one base away is much more abundant. The chain couples TRBV10-2 to TRBJ1-1; tentatively, D is TRBD1 (5 bases). The CDR3 is 16 amino acids. Per germline, CDR1 WSHSY and CDR2 SAAADI. The CDR3 DNA follows: TGCGCCAGTTCCAAACTAGACAACGGGGGGAACACTGGAGCTTTCTTT. It translates to CASSKLDNGGNTGAFF.

Many counts were recorded for this clonotype. V gene TRBV2 combines with J gene TRBJ2-6; 8 nucleotides align to TRBD2. The CDR3 runs to 16 residues. Germline CDR1 reads SNHLY; CDR2 reads FYNNEI. The junction had 9 bases not matched to a gene; V was cut back by 11 bases and J by 0 bases. The CDR3 coding sequence is TGTGCCGCGGGGGCGGGAGGCCACTCTGGGGCCAACGTCCTGACTTTC. As protein: CAAGAGGHSGANVLTF.